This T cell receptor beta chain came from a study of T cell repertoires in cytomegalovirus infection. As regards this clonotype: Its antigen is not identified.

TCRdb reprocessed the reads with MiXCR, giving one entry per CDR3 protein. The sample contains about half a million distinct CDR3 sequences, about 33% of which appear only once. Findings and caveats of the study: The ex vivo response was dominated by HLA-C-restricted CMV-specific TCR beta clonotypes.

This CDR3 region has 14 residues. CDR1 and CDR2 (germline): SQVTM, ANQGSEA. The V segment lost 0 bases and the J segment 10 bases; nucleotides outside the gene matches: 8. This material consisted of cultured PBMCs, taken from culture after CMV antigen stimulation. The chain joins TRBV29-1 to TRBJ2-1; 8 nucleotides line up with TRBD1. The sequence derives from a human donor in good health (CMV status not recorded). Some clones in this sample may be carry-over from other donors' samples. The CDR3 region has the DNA TGCAGCGTTGAAGAGGCCACAGGGGGAGAGGAGCAGTTCTTC. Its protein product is CSVEEATGGEEQFF.